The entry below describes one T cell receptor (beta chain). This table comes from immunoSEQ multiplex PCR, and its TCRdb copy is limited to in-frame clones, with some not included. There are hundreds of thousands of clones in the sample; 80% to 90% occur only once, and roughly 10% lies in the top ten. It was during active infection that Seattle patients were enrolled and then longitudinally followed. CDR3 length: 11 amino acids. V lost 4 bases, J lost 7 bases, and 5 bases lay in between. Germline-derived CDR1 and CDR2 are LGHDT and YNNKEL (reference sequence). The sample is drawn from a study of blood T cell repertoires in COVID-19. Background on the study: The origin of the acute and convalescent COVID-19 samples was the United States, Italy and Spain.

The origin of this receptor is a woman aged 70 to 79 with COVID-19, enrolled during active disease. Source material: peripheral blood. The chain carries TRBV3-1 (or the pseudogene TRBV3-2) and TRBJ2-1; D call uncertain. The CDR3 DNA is TGTGCCAGCAGCCGGAGTAATGAGCAGTTCTTC. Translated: CASSRSNEQFF.